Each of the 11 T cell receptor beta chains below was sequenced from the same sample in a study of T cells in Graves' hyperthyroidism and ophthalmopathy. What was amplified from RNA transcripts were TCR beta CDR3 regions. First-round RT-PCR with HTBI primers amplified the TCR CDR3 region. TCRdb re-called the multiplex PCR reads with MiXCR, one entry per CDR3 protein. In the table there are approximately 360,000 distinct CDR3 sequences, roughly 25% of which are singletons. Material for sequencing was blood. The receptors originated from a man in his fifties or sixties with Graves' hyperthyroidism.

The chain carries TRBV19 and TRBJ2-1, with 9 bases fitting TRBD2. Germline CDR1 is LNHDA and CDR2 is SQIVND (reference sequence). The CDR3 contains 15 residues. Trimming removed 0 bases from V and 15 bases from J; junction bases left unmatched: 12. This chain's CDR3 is CASSIEGRGSGRPFF. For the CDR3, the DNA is TGTGCCAGTAGTATAGAGGGGCGCGGAAGCGGGAGGCCGTTCTTC.

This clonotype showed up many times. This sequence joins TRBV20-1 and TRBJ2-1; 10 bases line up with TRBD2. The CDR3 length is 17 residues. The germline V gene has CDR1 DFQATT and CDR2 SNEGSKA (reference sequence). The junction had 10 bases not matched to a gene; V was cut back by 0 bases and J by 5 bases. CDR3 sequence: CSARDAGRTSGNNEQFF. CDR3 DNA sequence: TGCAGTGCTAGAGATGCGGGTAGGACTAGCGGAAACAATGAGCAGTTCTTC.

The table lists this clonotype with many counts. CDR3 loop: CSASSPGLDTGELFF. The DNA of the CDR3 is TGCAGTGCTAGCTCACCGGGACTAGACACCGGGGAGCTGTTTTTT. This chain joins TRBV20-1 and TRBJ2-2, with 8 bases that match TRBD2. The CDR3 is 15 residues long. Germline V gene lookup returns CDR1 DFQATT and CDR2 SNEGSKA (reference sequence). J lost 3 bases, V lost 3 bases, and 6 bases had no gene match.

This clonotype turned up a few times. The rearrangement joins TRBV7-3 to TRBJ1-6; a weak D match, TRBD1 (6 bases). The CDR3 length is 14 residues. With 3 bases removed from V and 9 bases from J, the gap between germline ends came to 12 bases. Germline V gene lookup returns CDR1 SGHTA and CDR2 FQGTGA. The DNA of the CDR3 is TGTGCCAGCAGCTTGGGGTTACAGGGTTCACCCCTCCACTTT. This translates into CASSLGLQGSPLHF.

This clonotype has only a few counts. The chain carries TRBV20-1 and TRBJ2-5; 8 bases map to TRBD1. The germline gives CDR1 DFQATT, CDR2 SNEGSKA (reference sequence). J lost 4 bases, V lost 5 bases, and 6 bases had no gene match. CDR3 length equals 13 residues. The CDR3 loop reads CSAYGQGGETQYF. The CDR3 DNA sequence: TGCAGTGCTTATGGACAGGGTGGAGAGACCCAGTACTTC.

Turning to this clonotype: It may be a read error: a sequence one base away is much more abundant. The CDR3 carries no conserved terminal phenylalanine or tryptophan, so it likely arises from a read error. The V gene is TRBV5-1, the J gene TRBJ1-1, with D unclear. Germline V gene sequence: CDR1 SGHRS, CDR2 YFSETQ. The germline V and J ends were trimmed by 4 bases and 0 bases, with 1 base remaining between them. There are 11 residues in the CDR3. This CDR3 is CASSMNTEAFL. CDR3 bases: TGCGCCAGCAGCATGAACACTGAAGCTTTCTTG.

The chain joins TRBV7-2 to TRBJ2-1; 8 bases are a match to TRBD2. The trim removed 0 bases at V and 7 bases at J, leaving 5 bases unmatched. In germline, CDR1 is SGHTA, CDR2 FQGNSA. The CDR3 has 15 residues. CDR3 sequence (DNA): TGTGCCAGCAGCTTAGCGGCGGGAGGTTGGAATGAGCAGTTCTTC. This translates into CASSLAAGGWNEQFF.

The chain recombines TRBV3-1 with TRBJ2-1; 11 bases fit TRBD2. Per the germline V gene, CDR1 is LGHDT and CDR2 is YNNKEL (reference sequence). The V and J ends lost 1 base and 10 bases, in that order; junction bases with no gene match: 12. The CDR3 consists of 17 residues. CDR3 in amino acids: CASSQGGVSGRVDEQFF. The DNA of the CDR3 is TGTGCCAGCAGCCAAGGTGGCGTTAGCGGGAGGGTGGACGAGCAGTTCTTC.

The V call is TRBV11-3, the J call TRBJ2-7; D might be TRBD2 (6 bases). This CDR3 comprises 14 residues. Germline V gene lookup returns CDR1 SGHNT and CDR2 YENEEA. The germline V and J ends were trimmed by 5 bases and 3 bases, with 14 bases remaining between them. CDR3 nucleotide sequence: TGTGCCAGCAGCGCCACGGGACTCGGCTACGAGCAGTACTTC. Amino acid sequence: CASSATGLGYEQYF.

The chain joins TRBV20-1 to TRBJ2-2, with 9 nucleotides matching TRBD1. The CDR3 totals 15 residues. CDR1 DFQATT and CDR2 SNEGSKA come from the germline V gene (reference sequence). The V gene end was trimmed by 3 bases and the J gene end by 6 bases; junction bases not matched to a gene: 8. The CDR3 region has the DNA TGCAGTGCTAGCGCCGGGACAGGGTCGGCCGGGGAGCTGTTTTTT. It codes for CSASAGTGSAGELFF.

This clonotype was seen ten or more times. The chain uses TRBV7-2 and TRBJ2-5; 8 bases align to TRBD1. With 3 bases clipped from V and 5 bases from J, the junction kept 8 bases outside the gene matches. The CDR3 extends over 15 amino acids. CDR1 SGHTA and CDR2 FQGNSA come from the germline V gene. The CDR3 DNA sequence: TGTGCCAGCAGCTTCTCAGGGGGCCTAGGGGAGACCCAGTACTTC. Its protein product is CASSFSGGLGETQYF.